In this sample, the clone carrying this T cell receptor (beta chain) turned up many times. Its antigen remains unidentified. Sequencing targeted expressed TCRB transcripts, as all isolated RNA had been reverse transcribed. Average reads for naive, central memory and regulatory T cell samples were roughly 3.5 million. Only in-frame clones appear in the TCRdb table, and some are missing; sequencing was by immunoSEQ multiplex PCR. The sample shows roughly 700,000 clones, roughly 13% of them seen only once. These data originate in a study of beta chain features in type 1 diabetes. Study-level results: All four CD4+ subsets from Type 1 diabetes patients carried moderately but significantly shorter TCRB CDR3s. More deletions and fewer insertions at VDJ junctions were seen in type 1 diabetes patients. Patients and controls would share equally any PCR tilt toward shorter templates.

This CDR3 contains 13 residues. CDR1 and CDR2 from the germline V gene are GTSNPN and SVGIG (reference sequence). Deletions cut 4 bases from V and 5 bases from J, with 14 bases between. The clonotype was recovered from a man aged 18 to 30 with type 1 diabetes. The specimen sequenced was naive CD4+ T cells from blood. This chain connects TRBV30 to TRBJ1-2; D remains unclear. Written as DNA, the CDR3 is TGTGCCTGGACGACGCAGTTCCCTTATGGCTACACCTTC. This codes for CAWTTQFPYGYTF.